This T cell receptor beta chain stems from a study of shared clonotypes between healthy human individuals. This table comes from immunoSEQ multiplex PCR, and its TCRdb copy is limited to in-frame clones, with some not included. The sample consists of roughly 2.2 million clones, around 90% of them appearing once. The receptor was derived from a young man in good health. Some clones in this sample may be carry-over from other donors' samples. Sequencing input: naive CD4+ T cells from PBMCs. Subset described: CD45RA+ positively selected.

CDR3 residues: CASTEREGGRNEQFF. CDR3 in DNA: TGTGCCAGTACTGAGCGGGAGGGAGGAAGGAATGAGCAGTTCTTC. The chain recombines TRBV19 with TRBJ2-1; 10 bases fit TRBD2. V lost 7 bases to trimming and J lost 7 bases; unmatched junction nucleotides: 10. This CDR3 region has 15 residues. From germline, CDR1 is LNHDA and CDR2 SQIVND (reference sequence).